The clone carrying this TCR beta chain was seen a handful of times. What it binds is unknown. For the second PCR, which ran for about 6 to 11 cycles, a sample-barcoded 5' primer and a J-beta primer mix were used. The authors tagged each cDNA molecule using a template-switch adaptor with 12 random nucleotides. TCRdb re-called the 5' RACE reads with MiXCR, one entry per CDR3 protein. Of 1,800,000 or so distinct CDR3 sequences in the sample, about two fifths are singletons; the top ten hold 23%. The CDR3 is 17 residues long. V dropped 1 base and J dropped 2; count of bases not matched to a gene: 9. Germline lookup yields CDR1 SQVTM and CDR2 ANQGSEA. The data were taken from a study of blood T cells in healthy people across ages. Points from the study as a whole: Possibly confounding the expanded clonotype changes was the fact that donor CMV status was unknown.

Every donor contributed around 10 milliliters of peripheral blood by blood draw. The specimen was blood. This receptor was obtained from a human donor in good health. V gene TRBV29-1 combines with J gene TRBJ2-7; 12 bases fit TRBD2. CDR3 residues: CSVEGTSGARLTYEQYF. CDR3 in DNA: TGCAGCGTTGAAGGGACTAGCGGGGCCCGACTTACCTACGAGCAGTACTTC.